The 16 T cell receptor beta chains below were found in one sample sequenced in a study of blood T cell repertoires in COVID-19. The protocol was immunoSEQ multiplex PCR, while the TCRdb copy is restricted to in-frame clones and leaves out a portion. The sample has about 160,000 clones; approximately 80% are singletons. Sequencing used peripheral blood. Receptor source: a woman older than 75 with active or convalescent COVID-19.

The chain recombines TRBV5-1 with TRBJ1-1; D possibly corresponds to TRBD1 (6 bases). The CDR3 spans 15 residues. Germline CDR1 and CDR2: SGHRS and YFSETQ. The V gene lost 5 bases and the J gene lost 0 bases, with 14 bases spanning the gap. The DNA of the CDR3 is TGCGCCAGCAGTATCGAGACAGGATTGAACACTGAAGCTTTCTTT. As protein: CASSIETGLNTEAFF.

The count of this clone is one. V usage is TRBV6-5 and J usage is TRBJ1-1; D gene uncertain. The V and J ends lost 0 bases and 0 bases respectively, with 8 bases between them. Germline CDR1 is MNHEY and CDR2 is SVGAGI. This CDR3 has 15 amino acids. The CDR3 DNA is TGTGCCAGCAGTTACTCTCGGCGGTTGAACACTGAAGCTTTCTTT. Its translation: CASSYSRRLNTEAFF.

The chain joins TRBV24-1 to TRBJ1-2; weak D call: TRBD1 (6 bases). This CDR3 is built from 14 residues. With 2 bases removed from V and 1 base from J, the gap between germline ends came to 7 bases. Germline V lookup: CDR1 KGHDR, CDR2 SFDVKD. As DNA, the CDR3 is TGTGCCACCAGTGATTCGGACAGTAACTATGGCTACACCTTC. It yields the protein CATSDSDSNYGYTF.

The chain joins TRBV11-3 to TRBJ2-2; D not certain. CDR3 length: 14 amino acids. The germline V gene has CDR1 SGHNT and CDR2 YENEEA. The V gene lost 1 base and the J gene lost 1 base, with 4 bases spanning the gap. CDR3 DNA sequence: TGTGCCAGCAGCTTAGCTAAGAACACCGGGGAGCTGTTTTTT. Amino acids: CASSLAKNTGELFF. The full variable domain, with the rest looked up from reference TRBV11-3 and TRBJ2-2, is EAGVVQSPRYKIIEKKQPVAFWCNPISGHNTLYWYLQNLGQGPELLIRYENEEAVDDSQLPKDRFSAERLKGVDSTLKIQPAELGDSAVYLCASSLAKNTGELFFGEGSRLTVL.

The rearrangement links TRBV11-3 to TRBJ2-5; D remains unclear. CDR3 length: 15 amino acids. Between the trimmed V and J ends, which lost 1 base and 1 base, there was a span of 10 bases. Germline V gene lookup returns CDR1 SGHNT and CDR2 YENEEA. The DNA for the CDR3 is TGTGCCAGCAGCTTAGGTGGCAGAACCCAAGAGACCCAGTACTTC. Translating it yields CASSLGGRTQETQYF.

The V and J genes are TRBV19 and TRBJ1-5, with 9 nucleotides matching TRBD1. J was trimmed by 6 bases and V by 6 bases; bases with no gene match: 0. The CDR3 spans 12 residues. In germline, CDR1 is LNHDA, CDR2 SQIVND (reference sequence). The CDR3 region has the DNA TGTGCCAGTAGGACAGGGGGTCAGCCCCAGCATTTT. Protein product: CASRTGGQPQHF.

Here the CDR3 DNA reads TGTGCCAGCAGCTACCCGGACAGGCGCCCCTACGAGCAGTACTTC. As protein: CASSYPDRRPYEQYF. The gene calls are TRBV7-2 and TRBJ2-7; 7 bases line up with TRBD1. Germline CDR1 reads SGHTA; CDR2 reads FQGNSA. V was pared by 4 bases and J by 2 bases, with 8 bases of the junction left unmatched. This CDR3 comprises 15 residues.

The CDR3 region has the DNA TGCGCCAGCAGTGTAGTTAGCGAGCACACAGATACGCAGTATTTT. Encoded protein: CASSVVSEHTDTQYF. V is TRBV5-1 and J is TRBJ2-3, with D possibly matching TRBD2 (5 bases). Germline loops: CDR1 SGHRS, CDR2 YFSETQ. Deletions cut 5 bases from V and 2 bases from J, with 15 bases between. This CDR3 contains 15 residues.

On this clone itself: This sample also contains other DNA sequences that code for the same CDR3. This chain joins TRBV9 and TRBJ1-1; D not resolved. Per the germline V gene, CDR1 is SGDLS and CDR2 is YYNGEE. The germline V and J ends were trimmed by 0 bases and 0 bases, with 6 bases remaining between them. The CDR3 spans 14 residues. Written as DNA, the CDR3 is TGTGCCAGCAGCGTAGCCGGGTTGAACACTGAAGCTTTCTTT. Translated, it gives CASSVAGLNTEAFF.

This chain connects TRBV3-1 (or the pseudogene TRBV3-2) to TRBJ1-3, with TRBD1 matching over 7 bases. CDR3 length equals 16 residues. Trimming at V came to 6 bases and at J to 4 bases, leaving 12 bases not matched to a gene. CDR1 and CDR2 (germline): LGHDT, YNNKEL (reference sequence). For the CDR3, the DNA is TGTGCCAGCAGTCTTTACAGGGGAAGCGGGGGAAACACCATATATTTT. Encoded protein: CASSLYRGSGGNTIYF.

This sequence joins TRBV14 and TRBJ2-5, with 8 positions matching TRBD1. CDR3 length: 15 residues. Trimming removed 2 bases from V and 2 bases from J; junction bases left unmatched: 4. Per the germline V gene, CDR1 is SGHDN and CDR2 is FVKESK. In DNA, the CDR3 is TGTGCCAGCAGCCAAAACAGGGGGAAACAAGAGACCCAGTACTTC. Protein: CASSQNRGKQETQYF.

The rearrangement uses TRBV30 and TRBJ1-2, with a weak D call TRBD1 (6 bases). V lost 2 bases and J lost 1, with 11 bases in between. Germline V gene sequence: CDR1 GTSNPN, CDR2 SVGIG (reference sequence). The CDR3 loop spans 14 amino acids. CDR3 sequence: CAWSWTDFNYGYTF. Here the CDR3 DNA reads TGTGCCTGGAGTTGGACAGACTTTAACTATGGCTACACCTTC.

The V call is TRBV15, the J call TRBJ1-2; D is ambiguous. There are 16 residues in the CDR3. The V end lost 1 base, the J end lost 7 bases, and 19 bases lay between the germline ends. Germline lookup yields CDR1 LNHNV and CDR2 YYDKDF (reference sequence). CDR3 protein: CATSRGDNKGVAGYTF. For the CDR3, the DNA is TGTGCCACCAGCAGAGGTGATAACAAAGGAGTGGCTGGCTACACCTTC.

J is TRBJ1-1 and V is TRBV10-3, with 7 bases matching TRBD1. Germline V gives CDR1 ENHRY, CDR2 SYGVKD. V gave up 6 bases and J gave up 8 bases; unmatched junction bases: 3. This CDR3 spans 11 amino acids. The DNA of the CDR3 is TGTGCCATCAGGACGGACAGGGAAGCTTTCTTT. Amino acids: CAIRTDREAFF.

The CDR3 sequence is CASSGGQHNSPLHF. The DNA of the CDR3 is TGTGCCAGCAGCGGGGGACAACACAATTCACCCCTCCACTTT. The chain couples TRBV9 to TRBJ1-6, with D possibly matching TRBD1 (6 bases). The CDR3 consists of 14 residues. Trimming cost V 3 bases and J 7 bases, with 11 bases left between them. Per germline, CDR1 SGDLS and CDR2 YYNGEE. The full variable domain, completed using reference TRBV9 and TRBJ1-6, is DSGVTQTPKHLITATGQRVTLRCSPRSGDLSVYWYQQSLDQGLQFLIQYYNGEERAKGNILERFSAQQFPDLHSELNLSSLELGDSALYFCASSGGQHNSPLHFGNGTRLTVT.

V usage is TRBV6-5 and J usage is TRBJ1-5; possibly TRBD1 for D (5 bases). Germline V gene lookup returns CDR1 MNHEY and CDR2 SVGAGI. CDR3 size: 15 residues. Trimming removed 5 bases from V and 2 bases from J, with 13 bases in between. As DNA, the CDR3 is TGTGCCAGCAGTCCCAAGACCAGGGGCAATCAGCCCCAGCATTTT. This sequence encodes CASSPKTRGNQPQHF.